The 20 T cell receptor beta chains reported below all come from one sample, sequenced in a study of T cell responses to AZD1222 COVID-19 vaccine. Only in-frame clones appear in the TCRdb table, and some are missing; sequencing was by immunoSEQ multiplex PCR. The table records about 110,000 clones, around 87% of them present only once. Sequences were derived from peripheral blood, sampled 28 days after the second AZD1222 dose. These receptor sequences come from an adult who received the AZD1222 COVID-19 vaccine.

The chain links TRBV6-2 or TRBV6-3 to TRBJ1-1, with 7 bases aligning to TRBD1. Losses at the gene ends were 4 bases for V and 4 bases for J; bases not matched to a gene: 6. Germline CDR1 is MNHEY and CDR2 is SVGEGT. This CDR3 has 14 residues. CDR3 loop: CASSLRGRGTEAFF. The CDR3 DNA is TGTGCCAGCAGTTTGAGGGGGCGAGGCACTGAAGCTTTCTTT.

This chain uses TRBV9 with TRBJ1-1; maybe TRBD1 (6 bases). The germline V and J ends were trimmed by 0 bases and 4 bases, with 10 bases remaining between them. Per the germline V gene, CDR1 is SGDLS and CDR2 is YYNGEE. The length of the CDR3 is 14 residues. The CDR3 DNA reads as TGTGCCAGCAGCGTAGGGGGGCTTGGCACTGAAGCTTTCTTT. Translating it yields CASSVGGLGTEAFF.

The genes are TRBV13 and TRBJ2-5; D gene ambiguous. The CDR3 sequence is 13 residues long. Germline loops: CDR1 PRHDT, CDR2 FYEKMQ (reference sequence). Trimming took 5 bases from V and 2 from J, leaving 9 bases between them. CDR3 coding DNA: TGTGCCAGCAGCACAGACTCACAAGAGACCCAGTACTTC. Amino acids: CASSTDSQETQYF.

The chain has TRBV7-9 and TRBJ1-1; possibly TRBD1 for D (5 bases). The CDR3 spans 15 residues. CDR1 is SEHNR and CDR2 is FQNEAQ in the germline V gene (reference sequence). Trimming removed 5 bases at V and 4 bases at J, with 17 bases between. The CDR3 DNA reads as TGTGCCAGCAGCCTAGGGGCGGGGTCCAGCACTGAAGCTTTCTTT. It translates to CASSLGAGSSTEAFF. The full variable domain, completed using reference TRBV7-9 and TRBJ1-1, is DTGVSQNPRHKITKRGQNVTFRCDPISEHNRLYWYRQTLGQGPEFLTYFQNEAQLEKSRLLSDRFSAERPKGSFSTLEIQRTEQGDSAMYLCASSLGAGSSTEAFFGQGTRLTVV.

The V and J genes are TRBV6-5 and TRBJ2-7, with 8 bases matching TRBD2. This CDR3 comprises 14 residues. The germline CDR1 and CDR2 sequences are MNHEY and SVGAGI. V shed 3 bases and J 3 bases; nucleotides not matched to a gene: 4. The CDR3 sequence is CASSYNGGGYEQYF. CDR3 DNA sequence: TGTGCCAGCAGTTATAACGGGGGGGGCTACGAGCAGTACTTC.

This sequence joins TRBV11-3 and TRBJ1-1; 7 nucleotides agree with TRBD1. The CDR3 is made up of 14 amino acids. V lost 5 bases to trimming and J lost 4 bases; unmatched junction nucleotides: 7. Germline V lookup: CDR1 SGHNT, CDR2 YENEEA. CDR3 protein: CASSGGGRVTEAFF. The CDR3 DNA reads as TGTGCCAGCAGCGGAGGGGGCAGGGTCACTGAAGCTTTCTTT.

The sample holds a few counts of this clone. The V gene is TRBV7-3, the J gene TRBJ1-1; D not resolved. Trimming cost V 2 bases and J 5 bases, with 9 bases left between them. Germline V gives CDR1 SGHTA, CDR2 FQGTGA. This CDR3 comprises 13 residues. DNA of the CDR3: TGTGCCAGCAGCTTAGGTCGGCTGACTGAAGCTTTCTTT. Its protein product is CASSLGRLTEAFF. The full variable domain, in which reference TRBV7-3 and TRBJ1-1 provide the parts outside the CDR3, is GAGVSQTPSNKVTEKGKYVELRCDPISGHTALYWYRQSLGQGPEFLIYFQGTGAADDSGLPNDRFFAVRPEGSVSTLKIQRTERGDSAVYLCASSLGRLTEAFFGQGTRLTVV.

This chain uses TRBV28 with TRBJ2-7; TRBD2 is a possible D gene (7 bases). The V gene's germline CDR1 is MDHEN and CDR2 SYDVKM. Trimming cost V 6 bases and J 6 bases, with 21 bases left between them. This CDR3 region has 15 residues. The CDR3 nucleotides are TGTGCCAGCAGCCCGTCGGGGCAGGGGAGGGCCGAGCAGTACTTC. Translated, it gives CASSPSGQGRAEQYF.

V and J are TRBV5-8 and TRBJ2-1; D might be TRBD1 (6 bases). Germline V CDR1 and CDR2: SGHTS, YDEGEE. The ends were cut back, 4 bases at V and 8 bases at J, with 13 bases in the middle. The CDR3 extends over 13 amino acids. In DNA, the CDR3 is TGTGCCAGCAGCCTCAGGGGAATGTATGAGCAGTTCTTC. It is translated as CASSLRGMYEQFF.

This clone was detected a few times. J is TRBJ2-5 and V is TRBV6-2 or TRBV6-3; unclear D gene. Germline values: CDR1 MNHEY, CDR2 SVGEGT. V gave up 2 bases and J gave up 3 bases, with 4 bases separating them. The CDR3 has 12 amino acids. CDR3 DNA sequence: TGTGCCAGCAGTTACGGAGAAGAGACCCAGTACTTC. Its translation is CASSYGEETQYF.

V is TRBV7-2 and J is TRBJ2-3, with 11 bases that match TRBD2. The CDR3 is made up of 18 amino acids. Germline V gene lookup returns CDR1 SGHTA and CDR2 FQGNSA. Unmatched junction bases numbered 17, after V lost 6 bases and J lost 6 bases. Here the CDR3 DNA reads TGTGCCAGCAGTTACCGGCACCCGGGACTAGCGGTGTTGGATACGCAGTATTTT. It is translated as CASSYRHPGLAVLDTQYF.

CDR3 nucleotides: TGTGCCAGCATCTCACAGGGAAACACCATATATTTT. Its protein is CASISQGNTIYF. The rearrangement links TRBV18 to TRBJ1-3; no firm D call. CDR3 length: 12 amino acids. Trimming shortened V by 8 bases and J by 4 bases, and 9 bases separated the two germline ends. Per germline, CDR1 KGHSH and CDR2 LQKENI. The whole variable domain, remainder taken from reference TRBV18 and TRBJ1-3, is NAGVMQNPRHLVRRRGQEARLRCSPMKGHSHVYWYRQLPEEGLKFMVYLQKENIIDESGMPKERFSAEFPKEGPSILRIQQVVRGDSAAYFCASISQGNTIYFGEGSWLTVV.

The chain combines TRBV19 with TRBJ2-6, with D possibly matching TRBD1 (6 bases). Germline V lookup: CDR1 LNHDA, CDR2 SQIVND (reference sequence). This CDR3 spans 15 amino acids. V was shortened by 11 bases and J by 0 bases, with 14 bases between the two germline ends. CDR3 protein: CASRNRVSGANVLTF. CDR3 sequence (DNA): TGTGCCTCTCGGAACAGGGTCTCTGGGGCCAACGTCCTGACTTTC.

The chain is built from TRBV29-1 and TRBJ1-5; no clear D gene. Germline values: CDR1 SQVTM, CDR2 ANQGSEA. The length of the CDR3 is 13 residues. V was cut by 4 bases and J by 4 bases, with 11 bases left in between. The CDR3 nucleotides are TGCAGCGTTGCAGGTGGCCCTAATCAGCCCCAGCATTTT. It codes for CSVAGGPNQPQHF.

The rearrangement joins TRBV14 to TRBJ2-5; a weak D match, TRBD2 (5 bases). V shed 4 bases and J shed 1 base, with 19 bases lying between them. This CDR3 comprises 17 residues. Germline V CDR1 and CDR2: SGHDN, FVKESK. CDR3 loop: CASSPSHFRLLQETQYF. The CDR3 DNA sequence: TGTGCCAGCAGCCCGTCACATTTTCGACTACTCCAAGAGACCCAGTACTTC.

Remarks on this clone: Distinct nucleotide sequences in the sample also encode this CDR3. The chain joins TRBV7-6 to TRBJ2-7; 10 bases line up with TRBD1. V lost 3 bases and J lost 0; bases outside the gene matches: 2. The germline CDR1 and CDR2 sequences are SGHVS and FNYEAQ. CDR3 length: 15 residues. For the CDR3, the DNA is TGTGCCAGCAGCTTGGGACAGGGGAGCTCCTACGAGCAGTACTTC. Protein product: CASSLGQGSSYEQYF.

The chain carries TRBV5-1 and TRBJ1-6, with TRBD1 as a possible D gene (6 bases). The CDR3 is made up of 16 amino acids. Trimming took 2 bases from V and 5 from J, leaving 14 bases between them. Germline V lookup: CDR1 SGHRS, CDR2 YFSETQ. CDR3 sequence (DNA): TGCGCCAGCAGCTTCGGCACGACAGGCCATAATTCACCCCTCCACTTT. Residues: CASSFGTTGHNSPLHF.

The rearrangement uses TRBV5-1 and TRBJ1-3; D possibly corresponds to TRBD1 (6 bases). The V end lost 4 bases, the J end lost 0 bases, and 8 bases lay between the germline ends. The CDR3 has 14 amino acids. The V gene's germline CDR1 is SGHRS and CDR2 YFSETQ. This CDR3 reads CASSLQGSGNTIYF. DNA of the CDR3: TGCGCCAGCAGCCTACAGGGCTCTGGAAACACCATATATTTT. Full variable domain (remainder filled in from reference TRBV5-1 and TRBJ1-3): KAGVTQTPRYLIKTRGQQVTLSCSPISGHRSVSWYQQTPGQGLQFLFEYFSETQRNKGNFPGRFSGRQFSNSRSEMNVSTLELGDSALYLCASSLQGSGNTIYFGEGSWLTVV.

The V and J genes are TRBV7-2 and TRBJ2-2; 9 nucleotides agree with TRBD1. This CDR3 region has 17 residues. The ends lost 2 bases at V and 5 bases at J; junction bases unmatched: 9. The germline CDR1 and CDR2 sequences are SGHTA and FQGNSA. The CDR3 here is CASSLSLGTGMTGELFF. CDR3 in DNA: TGTGCCAGCAGCTTAAGTCTTGGGACAGGGATGACCGGGGAGCTGTTTTTT.

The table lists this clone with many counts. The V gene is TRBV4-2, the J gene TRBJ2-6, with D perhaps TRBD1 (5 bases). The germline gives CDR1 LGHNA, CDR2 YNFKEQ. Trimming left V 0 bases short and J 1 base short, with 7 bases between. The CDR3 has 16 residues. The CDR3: CASSQETGSGANVLTF. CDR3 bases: TGTGCCAGCAGCCAAGAAACAGGTTCTGGGGCCAACGTCCTGACTTTC.